This T cell receptor (beta chain) was captured by sequencing in a study of neoadjuvant anti-PD-1 for oral cavity cancer. Study at large: Around day 43, patients without progression received a fourth nivolumab dose before surgery.

Remarks on this clone: What it binds is unknown.

Germline V gene lookup returns CDR1 MRHNA and CDR2 SNTAGT. The CDR3 is made up of 16 amino acids. V shed 2 bases, J shed 3 bases, and the junction held 5 bases outside the gene matches. These oral cavity squamous cell carcinomas were HPV-negative and locally advanced. Study outcomes and limitations: With three patients per group, TCR findings need larger cohorts.

The data were produced by immunoSEQ multiplex PCR, yet TCRdb's version contains in-frame clones alone and is incomplete. The sample records over 14,000 clones, under 80% being singletons. The clonotype was recovered from a person aged 40 to 85 with oral cavity squamous cell carcinoma. The sequenced sample was PBMCs, obtained before nivolumab (anti-PD-1) treatment. V gene TRBV6-4 combines with J gene TRBJ2-1; TRBD1 matches at 9 bases. The CDR3 DNA follows: TGTGCCAGCAGTGACGACCCGGGACAGGGCTACAATGAGCAGTTCTTC. As protein: CASSDDPGQGYNEQFF.